Following are 30 T cell receptor beta chains from one sample sequenced in a study of OX40 agonist ivuxolimab in advanced cancers. The table came from immunoSEQ multiplex PCR; TCRdb's copy has only in-frame clones and leaves some out. The repertoire holds approximately 70,000 clones, with more than 75% as singletons. The sample in question was CD4+ or CD8+ T cells sorted from blood, obtained in a trial of the OX40 agonist ivuxolimab. The receptors originated from an adult with an advanced solid tumor such as melanoma, head and neck, liver or kidney cancer.

The chain recombines TRBV19 with TRBJ1-5; D might be TRBD1 (6 bases). V lost 7 bases to trimming and J lost 8 bases, with 15 bases between them. The length of the CDR3 is 13 residues. Germline lookup yields CDR1 LNHDA and CDR2 SQIVND (reference sequence). The CDR3: CASTLGGWEPQHF. The CDR3 DNA follows: TGTGCCAGTACTCTAGGGGGTTGGGAGCCCCAGCATTTT.

The chain uses TRBV27 and TRBJ2-7; D is possibly TRBD1 (5 bases). Trimming left V 7 bases short and J 7 bases short, with 11 bases between. The germline V gene has CDR1 MNHEY and CDR2 SMNVEV (reference sequence). The CDR3 consists of 11 residues. This CDR3 is CASTEGVEQYF. CDR3 in DNA: TGTGCCAGCACCGAAGGGGTTGAGCAGTACTTC.

The chain carries TRBV5-1 and TRBJ2-3; 9 bases agree with TRBD1. This CDR3 comprises 16 residues. Germline trimming cut 2 bases from V and 6 bases from J; bases unmatched to any gene: 10. Germline CDR1 SGHRS, CDR2 YFSETQ. CDR3 nucleotides: TGCGCCAGCAGCTTTGGGCCTGGGACAGGGAAGGATACGCAGTATTTT. Its translation: CASSFGPGTGKDTQYF.

This rearrangement joins TRBV5-1 to TRBJ2-7, with no clear D. This CDR3 has 14 amino acids. Germline V gene lookup returns CDR1 SGHRS and CDR2 YFSETQ. Trimming took off 0 bases at V and 5 bases at J, with 12 bases between the two ends. The CDR3 sequence: CASSLANPFDEQYF. CDR3 sequence (DNA): TGCGCCAGCAGCTTGGCTAACCCGTTTGACGAGCAGTACTTC.

This clone has just a few counts. The rearrangement links TRBV6-6 to TRBJ1-5; 7 nucleotides line up with TRBD1. From germline, CDR1 is MNHNY and CDR2 SVGAGI (reference sequence). This CDR3 has 16 residues. J gave up 2 bases and V 2 bases, and 6 bases lay outside the gene matches. The CDR3 protein is CASSYLGQGGNQPQHF. The DNA of the CDR3 is TGTGCCAGCAGTTACCTGGGGCAGGGGGGCAATCAGCCCCAGCATTTT.

The chain couples TRBV13 to TRBJ2-7; 7 bases are shared with TRBD1. The CDR3 extends over 14 amino acids. CDR1 PRHDT and CDR2 FYEKMQ come from the germline V gene (reference sequence). Losses at the gene ends were 1 base for V and 5 bases for J; bases not matched to a gene: 5. CDR3 region: CASSLESGGNEQYF. The CDR3, as DNA: TGTGCCAGCAGCTTAGAATCAGGGGGAAACGAGCAGTACTTC.

The chain uses TRBV28 and TRBJ1-3, with D unresolved. The V gene lost 7 bases and the J gene lost 0 bases, with 16 bases spanning the gap. There are 16 residues in the CDR3. Germline V gives CDR1 MDHEN, CDR2 SYDVKM. The CDR3 sequence is CASNSLSEYSGNTIYF. The CDR3 DNA follows: TGTGCCAGCAATTCCTTATCAGAGTACTCTGGAAACACCATATATTTT.

The V and J genes are TRBV6-5 and TRBJ1-1; D remains ambiguous. Germline CDR1 MNHEY, CDR2 SVGAGI. This CDR3 has 14 residues. V lost 2 bases and J lost 1, with 8 bases in between. The CDR3 nucleotides read TGTGCCAGCAGTTACGCGGAAAGGAACACTGAAGCTTTCTTT. Amino acids: CASSYAERNTEAFF.

The V gene is TRBV2, the J gene TRBJ2-3, with 10 bases fitting TRBD2. This CDR3 has 15 amino acids. Looked up from germline, CDR1 is SNHLY and CDR2 is FYNNEI. Trimming removed 3 bases from V and 2 bases from J; junction bases left unmatched: 2. CDR3 loop: CASSDSGGFTDTQYF. The CDR3 nucleotides are TGTGCCAGCAGTGATAGCGGGGGGTTCACAGATACGCAGTATTTT.

The V and J genes are TRBV14 and TRBJ2-2, with D perhaps being TRBD1 or TRBD2 (5 bases each). Trimming pared 6 bases from V and 0 bases from J, leaving 14 bases between. CDR1 and CDR2 from the germline V gene are SGHDN and FVKESK. This CDR3 has 16 residues. In DNA, the CDR3 is TGTGCCAGCAGGGTGGGACCGGGCTCGAACACCGGGGAGCTGTTTTTT. Its protein is CASRVGPGSNTGELFF.

This clone was found once. This chain uses TRBV5-1 with TRBJ2-5; 8 bases fit TRBD2. The germline V gene encodes CDR1 SGHRS and CDR2 YFSETQ. The ends lost 3 bases at V and 2 bases at J; junction bases unmatched: 3. CDR3 length equals 14 residues. CDR3 DNA sequence: TGCGCCAGCAGCTCTGGGACTAGACAAGAGACCCAGTACTTC. Translation gives CASSSGTRQETQYF.

The rearrangement joins TRBV6-6 to TRBJ1-2, with D maybe TRBD1 (6 bases). Germline V gene sequence: CDR1 MNHNY, CDR2 SVGAGI (reference sequence). Between the trimmed V and J ends, which lost 7 bases and 5 bases, there was a span of 14 bases. This CDR3 is built from 13 residues. The CDR3 DNA is TGTGCCAGCACGAACCTACAGGGTTATGGCTACACCTTC. Residues: CASTNLQGYGYTF.

In this sample, this clone turned up a few times. The chain is built from TRBV5-1 and TRBJ1-4; D perhaps matches TRBD1 (5 bases). This CDR3 has 15 residues. Germline CDR1 is SGHRS and CDR2 is YFSETQ. Trimming left V 3 bases short and J 0 bases short, with 9 bases between. Written as DNA, the CDR3 is TGCGCCAGCAGCTGGGACCGTGCAACTAATGAAAAACTGTTTTTT. It translates to CASSWDRATNEKLFF. Looking up the rest from reference TRBV5-1 and TRBJ1-4 gives the full variable domain: KAGVTQTPRYLIKTRGQQVTLSCSPISGHRSVSWYQQTPGQGLQFLFEYFSETQRNKGNFPGRFSGRQFSNSRSEMNVSTLELGDSALYLCASSWDRATNEKLFFGSGTQLSVL.

The chain uses TRBV30 and TRBJ2-3; no definite D call. Trimming took off 5 bases at V and 4 bases at J, with 13 bases between the two ends. Germline V gene sequence: CDR1 GTSNPN, CDR2 SVGIG (reference sequence). The CDR3 loop spans 13 amino acids. CDR3 DNA sequence: TGTGCCTGGGGAAGGTCCGGAGCAGATACGCAGTATTTT. Amino acid sequence: CAWGRSGADTQYF.

The chain recombines TRBV4-1 with TRBJ2-7, with D tentatively TRBD1 or TRBD2 (5 bases each). Trimming left V 0 bases short and J 0 bases short, with 15 bases between. The germline gives CDR1 MGHRA, CDR2 YSYEKL. The CDR3 consists of 17 residues. The CDR3 DNA is TGCGCCAGCAGCCAAGAGGGGCATCGGGGTACCTCCTACGAGCAGTACTTC. It encodes CASSQEGHRGTSYEQYF.

The chain is built from TRBV5-1 and TRBJ2-7; tentatively, D is TRBD1 (5 bases). V was shortened by 0 bases and J by 3 bases, with 7 bases between the two germline ends. The CDR3 spans 13 residues. Germline CDR1 is SGHRS and CDR2 is YFSETQ. In nucleotides, the CDR3 is TGCGCCAGCAGCTTGGACACAGGCTACGAGCAGTACTTC. It encodes CASSLDTGYEQYF.

The V and J genes are TRBV6-6 and TRBJ2-1, with 10 positions matching TRBD2. This CDR3 has 15 amino acids. CDR1 is MNHNY, CDR2 SVGAGI, per germline (reference sequence). V shed 6 bases and J 4 bases; nucleotides not matched to a gene: 6. In DNA, the CDR3 is TGTGCCAGCAGCCTAGCGGGAGTACATTACAATGAGCAGTTCTTC. Encoded protein: CASSLAGVHYNEQFF.

The V gene is TRBV18, the J gene TRBJ2-7, with 8 nucleotides matching TRBD2. V was pared by 4 bases and J by 5 bases, with 7 bases of the junction left unmatched. The CDR3 has 14 amino acids. In germline, CDR1 is KGHSH, CDR2 LQKENI. CDR3 amino acids: CASSRGLVSHEQYF. The DNA of the CDR3 is TGTGCCAGCTCACGGGGACTAGTGTCCCACGAGCAGTACTTC.

V usage is TRBV5-6 and J usage is TRBJ2-7, with 7 positions matching TRBD1. Germline V lookup: CDR1 SGHDT, CDR2 YYEEEE. J gave up 3 bases and V 4 bases, and 4 bases lay outside the gene matches. The CDR3 is 13 residues long. The CDR3: CASSLGQVYEQYF. The CDR3 DNA reads TGTGCCAGCAGCCTCGGACAGGTCTACGAGCAGTACTTC.

The chain combines TRBV11-2 with TRBJ2-5, with D tentatively TRBD1 (6 bases). Germline V CDR1 and CDR2: SGHAT, FQNNGV. The CDR3 runs 15 residues. Trimming took off 1 base at V and 2 bases at J, with 11 bases between the two ends. The CDR3 spells CASSLATGAQETQYF. CDR3 nucleotide sequence: TGTGCCAGCAGCTTAGCGACAGGAGCTCAAGAGACCCAGTACTTC.

This clone was seen at least ten times. The rearrangement joins TRBV4-2 to TRBJ1-6, with 8 bases that match TRBD1. The CDR3 spans 16 residues. The trim removed 5 bases at V and 6 bases at J, leaving 9 bases unmatched. Germline CDR1 and CDR2: LGHNA and YNFKEQ. The CDR3 protein is CASSFAFGQGNSPLHF. Here the CDR3 DNA reads TGTGCCAGCAGCTTCGCCTTTGGACAGGGTAATTCACCCCTCCACTTT.

The chain couples TRBV28 to TRBJ2-3; 8 positions agree with TRBD2. Germline lookup yields CDR1 MDHEN and CDR2 SYDVKM. With V trimmed by 8 bases and J by 4 bases, 5 bases remained unmatched. The CDR3 sequence is 13 residues long. DNA of the CDR3: TGTGCCAGCGAGAGCGGGGGCCCAGATACGCAGTATTTT. This gives the protein CASESGGPDTQYF.

The rearrangement joins TRBV11-3 to TRBJ2-5; weak D call: TRBD2 (5 bases). The CDR3 extends over 13 amino acids. CDR1 is SGHNT and CDR2 is YENEEA in the germline V gene. Trimming pared 5 bases from V and 4 bases from J, leaving 11 bases between. CDR3 sequence reads: CASSPDRGETQYF. Here the CDR3 DNA reads TGTGCCAGCAGCCCTGACCGGGGAGAGACCCAGTACTTC.

V is TRBV6-5 and J is TRBJ1-6; 10 positions agree with TRBD1. This CDR3 has 15 amino acids. Trimming cost V 7 bases and J 8 bases; bases outside gene matches: 8. Germline values: CDR1 MNHEY, CDR2 SVGAGI. The CDR3 nucleotides are TGTGCCAGCAAAAAACGGGACAGGGGTGATTCACCCCTCCACTTT. This translates into CASKKRDRGDSPLHF.

The count of this clone is one. CDR3 sequence: CASSRRGSGNTIYF. For the CDR3, the DNA is TGTGCCAGCAGCCGAAGGGGCTCTGGAAACACCATATATTTT. The rearrangement uses TRBV14 and TRBJ1-3; the D gene is possibly TRBD1 (5 bases). Per the germline V gene, CDR1 is SGHDN and CDR2 is FVKESK. This CDR3 is built from 14 residues. V lost 4 bases and J lost 0, with 7 bases in between.

The J gene is TRBJ2-3, the V gene TRBV14, with TRBD2 matching over 15 bases. With 4 bases clipped from V and 2 bases from J, the junction kept 1 base outside the gene matches. CDR3 size: 16 residues. Germline lookup yields CDR1 SGHDN and CDR2 FVKESK. The CDR3 DNA reads TGTGCCAGCAGCCGGACTAGCGGGAGGGCCACAGATACGCAGTATTTT. As protein: CASSRTSGRATDTQYF.

This sequence joins TRBV11-2 and TRBJ1-5; D ambiguous. CDR1 is SGHAT and CDR2 is FQNNGV in the germline V gene. Trimming cost V 1 base and J 6 bases, with 10 bases left between them. The CDR3 has 14 amino acids. CDR3 residues: CASSLGPAGQPQHF. CDR3 sequence (DNA): TGTGCCAGCAGCTTAGGGCCCGCCGGTCAGCCCCAGCATTTT.

V and J are TRBV30 and TRBJ1-1; D not certain. The germline V gene has CDR1 GTSNPN and CDR2 SVGIG (reference sequence). The germline V and J ends were trimmed by 5 bases and 7 bases, with 17 bases remaining between them. This CDR3 is built from 13 residues. This CDR3 is CAWDTLFAVEAFF. CDR3 nucleotide sequence: TGTGCCTGGGACACTCTATTCGCCGTTGAAGCTTTCTTT. The whole variable domain, remainder taken from reference TRBV30 and TRBJ1-1, is SQTIHQWPATLVQPVGSPLSLECTVEGTSNPNLYWYRQAAGRGLQLLFYSVGIGQISSEVPQNLSASRPQDRQFILSSKKLLLSDSGFYLCAWDTLFAVEAFFGQGTRLTVV.

This chain joins TRBV7-2 and TRBJ1-2; TRBD1 might be the D (6 bases). V was trimmed by 6 bases and J by 8 bases, leaving 19 bases between them. The CDR3 extends over 14 amino acids. Germline assignment: CDR1 SGHTA and CDR2 FQGNSA. CDR3 in DNA: TGTGCCAGCAGTACCGGACAGTTCACCGGGGGCTACACCTTC. Its protein product is CASSTGQFTGGYTF.

The chain employs TRBV4-3 and TRBJ2-7; 10 bases agree with TRBD2. V was clipped by 4 bases and J by 3 bases; unmatched bases: 12. The CDR3 contains 17 residues. CDR1 is LGHNA and CDR2 is YSLEER in the germline V gene. CDR3 DNA sequence: TGCGCCAGCAGCCTTAGAGTACCGGGACTAGCGAACTACGAGCAGTACTTC. The encoded protein is CASSLRVPGLANYEQYF.